A single sample is the source of the 25 T cell receptor beta chains below, sequenced in a study of T cell changes during pregnancy in multiple sclerosis. The data were produced by immunoSEQ multiplex PCR, yet TCRdb's version contains in-frame clones alone and is incomplete. This table holds 55,000 to 70,000 clones, around 90% found once. Sequences were derived from CD4+ T cells from peripheral blood mononuclear cells, sampled after pregnancy. These TCRs come from a female donor with multiple sclerosis, enrolled in a pregnancy study.

The chain links TRBV9 to TRBJ2-1; 8 bases align to TRBD2. Germline trimming cut 0 bases from V and 3 bases from J; bases unmatched to any gene: 11. The CDR3 covers 18 residues. CDR1 SGDLS and CDR2 YYNGEE come from the germline V gene. CDR3 sequence reads: CASSVAVNGAGGYNEQFF. In DNA, the CDR3 is TGTGCCAGCAGCGTAGCGGTTAATGGGGCGGGAGGCTACAATGAGCAGTTCTTC.

The chain couples TRBV14 to TRBJ1-2, with 7 nucleotides matching TRBD1. Germline V gene sequence: CDR1 SGHDN, CDR2 FVKESK. Trimming at V came to 1 base and at J to 3 bases, leaving 5 bases not matched to a gene. There are 15 residues in the CDR3. The CDR3 spells CASSQGQGVYYGYTF. The CDR3 nucleotides read TGTGCCAGCAGCCAAGGACAGGGCGTTTACTATGGCTACACCTTC.

J is TRBJ1-1 and V is TRBV6-1; TRBD1 aligns across 7 bases. This CDR3 has 13 residues. Trimming cost V 6 bases and J 0 bases; bases outside gene matches: 1. Germline CDR1 MNHNS, CDR2 SASEGT. CDR3 sequence reads: CASRGQMNTEAFF. The CDR3 coding sequence is TGTGCCAGCAGGGGACAGATGAACACTGAAGCTTTCTTT.

V and J are TRBV27 and TRBJ1-2; TRBD1 is a possible D gene (5 bases). Looked up from germline, CDR1 is MNHEY and CDR2 is SMNVEV (reference sequence). V was clipped by 4 bases and J by 6 bases, with 12 bases between them. The CDR3 extends over 13 amino acids. Written as DNA, the CDR3 is TGTGCCAGCAGTTATTACCAGGGCGATGGCTACACCTTC. Its protein is CASSYYQGDGYTF.

The chain links TRBV19 to TRBJ2-6, with TRBD1 matching over 9 bases. The germline V gene has CDR1 LNHDA and CDR2 SQIVND (reference sequence). The CDR3 extends over 16 amino acids. V gave up 7 bases and J gave up 0 bases; unmatched junction bases: 4. The CDR3 DNA is TGTGCCAGTACCCGGGACAGGGCCTCTGGGGCCAACGTCCTGACTTTC. Encoded protein: CASTRDRASGANVLTF.

The chain carries TRBV6-5 and TRBJ2-7; 7 positions match TRBD1. Germline CDR1 reads MNHEY; CDR2 reads SVGAGI. The CDR3 covers 14 residues. Trimming at V came to 2 bases and at J to 4 bases, leaving 5 bases not matched to a gene. CDR3 sequence: CASSYDREEYEQYF. DNA of the CDR3: TGTGCCAGCAGTTACGACAGGGAAGAATACGAGCAGTACTTC.

The chain joins TRBV7-6 to TRBJ2-2, with D possibly TRBD1 on 6 matching bases. The CDR3 is made up of 15 amino acids. Trimming shortened V by 5 bases and J by 2 bases, and 12 bases separated the two germline ends. CDR1 is SGHVS, CDR2 FNYEAQ, per germline. In DNA form, the CDR3 reads TGTGCCAGCAGCCACGGGACAACCAACACCGGGGAGCTGTTTTTT. The encoded protein is CASSHGTTNTGELFF.

The chain uses TRBV30 and TRBJ2-7; 7 bases agree with TRBD1. CDR1 is GTSNPN, CDR2 SVGIG, per germline (reference sequence). The V gene end was trimmed by 5 bases and the J gene end by 3 bases; junction bases not matched to a gene: 4. This CDR3 spans 12 amino acids. The chain's CDR3 is CAWGRTGYEQYF. The CDR3 region has the DNA TGTGCCTGGGGGCGGACAGGCTACGAGCAGTACTTC.

The chain combines TRBV12-5 with TRBJ2-2, with TRBD2 identical over 8 bases. The V segment lost 4 bases and the J segment 7 bases; nucleotides outside the gene matches: 14. CDR3 length equals 17 residues. Germline lookup yields CDR1 LGHNT and CDR2 FRNRAP. CDR3 DNA sequence: TGTGCTAGTGGTTACGCGGGGGGCGCCGGGTTTAGCGGGGAGCTGTTTTTT. As protein: CASGYAGGAGFSGELFF.

V and J are TRBV10-2 and TRBJ1-2; tentative D call: TRBD1 (6 bases). Trimming pared 2 bases from V and 8 bases from J, leaving 18 bases between. The CDR3 length is 15 residues. CDR1 is WSHSY, CDR2 SAAADI, per germline. CDR3 loop: CASSEAARGLGGYTF. CDR3 in DNA: TGCGCCAGCAGTGAGGCAGCCAGGGGCCTCGGGGGCTACACCTTC.

V usage is TRBV6-1 and J usage is TRBJ2-1; 14 bases align to TRBD2. The CDR3 is 15 residues long. Trimming cost V 4 bases and J 14 bases; bases outside gene matches: 10. The V gene's germline CDR1 is MNHNS and CDR2 SASEGT. CDR3 sequence reads: CASSATSGRAVFKFF. CDR3 DNA sequence: TGTGCCAGCAGTGCGACTAGCGGGAGGGCCGTGTTTAAGTTCTTC.

This chain joins TRBV13 and TRBJ2-3, with D perhaps matching TRBD1 (6 bases). Deletions cut 5 bases from V and 2 bases from J, with 14 bases between. Germline V gene data show CDR1 as PRHDT and CDR2 as FYEKMQ (reference sequence). CDR3 size: 15 residues. The CDR3 nucleotides read TGTGCCAGCAGCCTAAAGACAGGATACACAGATACGCAGTATTTT. It specifies CASSLKTGYTDTQYF.

The table lists this clone with a few counts. The chain employs TRBV9 and TRBJ1-1; 7 bases match TRBD1. J lost 0 bases, V lost 3 bases, and 5 bases had no gene match. Per the germline V gene, CDR1 is SGDLS and CDR2 is YYNGEE. CDR3 length equals 15 residues. The CDR3 here is CASSAGGTMNTEAFF. The CDR3 DNA reads TGTGCCAGCAGCGCAGGGGGGACCATGAACACTGAAGCTTTCTTT.

The rearrangement uses TRBV19 and TRBJ1-4; 9 bases are shared with TRBD1. CDR1 is LNHDA and CDR2 is SQIVND in the germline V gene (reference sequence). J was trimmed by 8 bases and V by 5 bases; bases with no gene match: 6. This CDR3 has 14 residues. CDR3 loop: CASSSGQGGEKLFF. CDR3 DNA: TGTGCCAGTAGTTCGGGACAGGGAGGGGAAAAACTGTTTTTT.

This rearrangement joins TRBV29-1 to TRBJ2-5; 8 bases fit TRBD1. V gave up 3 bases and J gave up 4 bases; unmatched junction bases: 10. Germline V CDR1 and CDR2: SQVTM, ANQGSEA. The CDR3 contains 15 residues. The CDR3 here is CSVDSGQGVRETQYF. As DNA, the CDR3 is TGCAGCGTTGATTCTGGACAGGGTGTCAGAGAGACCCAGTACTTC.

This chain uses TRBV6-6 with TRBJ2-3, with 7 nucleotides matching TRBD2. V shed 0 bases, J shed 4 bases, and the junction held 7 bases outside the gene matches. This CDR3 has 16 amino acids. The germline V gene has CDR1 MNHNY and CDR2 SVGAGI (reference sequence). CDR3 bases: TGTGCCAGCAGTTACTCGACGGGTGGGAGGGCAGATACGCAGTATTTT. It yields the protein CASSYSTGGRADTQYF.

The gene calls are TRBV19 and TRBJ2-2; D may be TRBD2 (7 bases). The germline CDR1 and CDR2 sequences are LNHDA and SQIVND (reference sequence). This CDR3 has 17 residues. V was shortened by 8 bases and J by 4 bases, with 23 bases between the two germline ends. The CDR3 loop is CASFPRGGPRGTGELFF. In nucleotides, the CDR3 is TGTGCCAGTTTCCCGAGGGGGGGGCCCCGGGGCACCGGGGAGCTGTTTTTT.

The rearrangement uses TRBV7-8 and TRBJ2-7, with a tentative D call TRBD1 (5 bases). V lost 1 base and J lost 1, with 11 bases in between. The germline gives CDR1 SGHVS, CDR2 FQNEAQ. CDR3 length: 15 residues. The CDR3 DNA follows: TGTGCCAGCAGCTTAGGTACAGGCCAATCCTACGAGCAGTACTTC. This encodes CASSLGTGQSYEQYF.

The chain combines TRBV7-9 with TRBJ2-3; TRBD1 matches at 7 bases. The CDR3 is made up of 15 amino acids. Trimming took 5 bases from V and 5 from J; bases not matched to a gene: 10. The germline V gene has CDR1 SEHNR and CDR2 FQNEAQ (reference sequence). CDR3 loop: CASSPTSRTGDTQYF. CDR3 sequence (DNA): TGTGCCAGCAGCCCAACCTCTAGGACAGGAGATACGCAGTATTTT.

V usage is TRBV5-1 and J usage is TRBJ2-1, with TRBD1 identical over 8 bases. Looked up from germline, CDR1 is SGHRS and CDR2 is YFSETQ. V was clipped by 4 bases and J by 8 bases; unmatched bases: 8. This CDR3 region has 14 residues. The CDR3 loop is CASSARDRIDEQFF. The CDR3 DNA follows: TGCGCCAGCAGCGCCCGGGACAGGATCGATGAGCAGTTCTTC. The whole variable domain, remainder taken from reference TRBV5-1 and TRBJ2-1, is KAGVTQTPRYLIKTRGQQVTLSCSPISGHRSVSWYQQTPGQGLQFLFEYFSETQRNKGNFPGRFSGRQFSNSRSEMNVSTLELGDSALYLCASSARDRIDEQFFGPGTRLTVL.

V and J are TRBV7-2 and TRBJ1-1; TRBD1 is a possible D gene (5 bases). The V gene lost 1 base and the J gene lost 1 base, with 22 bases spanning the gap. Germline V gene lookup returns CDR1 SGHTA and CDR2 FQGNSA. The CDR3 contains 19 residues. CDR3 bases: TGTGCCAGCAGCTTAGGTTGGCGGGGCCAGGTCGGGGGGAACACTGAAGCTTTCTTT. Encoded protein: CASSLGWRGQVGGNTEAFF.

The sample holds one count of this clone. This sequence joins TRBV18 and TRBJ2-5; 11 positions agree with TRBD2. The length of the CDR3 is 16 residues. The germline V gene encodes CDR1 KGHSH and CDR2 LQKENI. Trimming took 3 bases from V and 5 from J; bases not matched to a gene: 8. The CDR3, as DNA: TGTGCCAGCTCACCGGCTCTAGCGGGAGGAGGGGAGACCCAGTACTTC. Translating gives CASSPALAGGGETQYF.

J is TRBJ2-7 and V is TRBV30; 7 nucleotides match TRBD1. V was pared by 3 bases and J by 3 bases, with 8 bases of the junction left unmatched. CDR3 size: 14 residues. The V gene's germline CDR1 is GTSNPN and CDR2 SVGIG (reference sequence). CDR3 coding DNA: TGTGCCTGGAGCTACAACCGGGACAGCTACGAGCAGTACTTC. Amino acids: CAWSYNRDSYEQYF.

The chain couples TRBV27 to TRBJ2-1; D perhaps matches TRBD2 (7 bases). This CDR3 contains 14 residues. V was clipped by 7 bases and J by 4 bases, with 14 bases between them. The germline V gene encodes CDR1 MNHEY and CDR2 SMNVEV (reference sequence). CDR3 region: CASKLGGAYNEQFF. CDR3 nucleotide sequence: TGTGCCAGCAAATTGGGGGGGGCTTACAATGAGCAGTTCTTC.

This chain uses TRBV5-4 with TRBJ2-2; a possible D gene is TRBD2 (6 bases). There are 15 residues in the CDR3. V lost 0 bases to trimming and J lost 0 bases, with 6 bases between them. CDR1 is SGHNT, CDR2 YYREEE, per germline (reference sequence). Here the CDR3 reads CASSLGLANTGELFF. CDR3 nucleotide sequence: TGTGCCAGCAGCTTGGGACTAGCGAACACCGGGGAGCTGTTTTTT.